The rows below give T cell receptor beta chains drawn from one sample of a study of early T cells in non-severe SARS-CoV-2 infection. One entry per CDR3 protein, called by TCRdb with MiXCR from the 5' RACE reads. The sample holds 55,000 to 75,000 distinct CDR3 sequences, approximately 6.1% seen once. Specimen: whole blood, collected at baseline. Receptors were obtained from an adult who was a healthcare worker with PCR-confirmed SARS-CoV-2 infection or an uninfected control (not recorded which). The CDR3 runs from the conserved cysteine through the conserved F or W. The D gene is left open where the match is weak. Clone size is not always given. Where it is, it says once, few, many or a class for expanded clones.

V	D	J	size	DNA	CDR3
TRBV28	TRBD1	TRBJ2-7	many	TGTGCCAGCAGTTTAGAACAGGGGAACGAGCAGTACTTC	CASSLEQGNEQYF
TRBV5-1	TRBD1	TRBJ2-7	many	TGCGCCAGCAGCTGGACAGGGCTCTCCTACGAGCAGTACTTC	CASSWTGLSYEQYF
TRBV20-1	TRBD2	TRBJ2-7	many	TGCAGTGCTAGCTCGGCTAGCGGGAGTACTCAGTACGAGCAGTACTTC	CSASSASGSTQYEQYF
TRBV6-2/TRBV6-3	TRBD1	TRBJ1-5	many	TGTGCCAGCAGTTCTCGGGACAGGGCGCGCAATCAGCCCCAGCATTTT	CASSSRDRARNQPQHF
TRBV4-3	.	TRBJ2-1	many	TGCGCCAGCAGCCAACAGGTTACCCAGGGGAATGAGCAGTTCTTC	CASSQQVTQGNEQFF
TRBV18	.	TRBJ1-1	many	TGTGCCAGCTCACCCACGGGGCCTGAAGCTTTCTTT	CASSPTGPEAFF
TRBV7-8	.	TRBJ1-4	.	TGTGCCAGCGGCCCTATCCAAAGTACAACTAATGAAAAACTGTTTTTT	CASGPIQSTTNEKLFF
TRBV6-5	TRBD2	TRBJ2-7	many	TGTGCCAGCAGTTACTCAAGGACTAGCGGGCAGTCCTACGAGCAGTACTTC	CASSYSRTSGQSYEQYF
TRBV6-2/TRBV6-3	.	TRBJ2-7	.	TGTGCCAGCACCGACTGGGGCTCCTACGAGCAGTACTTC	CASTDWGSYEQYF
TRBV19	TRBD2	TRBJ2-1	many	TGTGCCAGTAGTATGGTTGTAGGACTAGCGGGAGAACGCTACAATGAGCAGTTCTTC	CASSMVVGLAGERYNEQFF
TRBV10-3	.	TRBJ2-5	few	TGTGCCATCAGTGACTCAGGCAACCTAGAGACCCAGTACTTC	CAISDSGNLETQYF
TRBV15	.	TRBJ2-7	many	TGTGCCACCAGCAGAGATCGGGGTCCCTACGAGCAGTACTTC	CATSRDRGPYEQYF
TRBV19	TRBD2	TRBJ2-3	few	TGTGCCAGTAGTATCTTACCTAGCGGTTCTAGCACAGATACGCAGTATTTT	CASSILPSGSSTDTQYF
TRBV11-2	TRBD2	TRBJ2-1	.	TGTGCCAGCAGCCCGGGACTAGCGGGAGCATTCAAGTGGGATGAGCAGTTCTTC	CASSPGLAGAFKWDEQFF
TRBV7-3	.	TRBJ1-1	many	TGTGCCAGCAGCTTAACGAGGGACGGCGAAGCTTTCTTT	CASSLTRDGEAFF
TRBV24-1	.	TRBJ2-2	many	TGTGCCACCAGTGATTTGGACGGAAAGAACACCGGGGAGCTGTTTTTT	CATSDLDGKNTGELFF
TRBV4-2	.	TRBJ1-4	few	TGTGCCAGCAGCCAAGATCAGGGAGAAAATGAAAAACTGTTTTTT	CASSQDQGENEKLFF
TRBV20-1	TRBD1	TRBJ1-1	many	TGCAGTGCTAGGGGACAGGCCGAAGCTTTCTTT	CSARGQAEAFF
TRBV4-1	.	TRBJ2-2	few	TGCGCCAGCCACGGGAACACCGGGGAGCTGTTTTTT	CASHGNTGELFF
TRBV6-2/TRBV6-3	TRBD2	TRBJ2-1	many	TGTGCCAGCAGTTACCCTAGCGGTTTCTACAATGAGCAGTTCTTC	CASSYPSGFYNEQFF
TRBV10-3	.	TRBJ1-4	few	TGTGCCATCGGGCAGGGAAATGAAAAACTGTTTTTT	CAIGQGNEKLFF
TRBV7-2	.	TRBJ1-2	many	TGTGCCAGCAGCTTCGAAGTAATTAAGGGGGTTTATGGCTACACCTTC	CASSFEVIKGVYGYTF
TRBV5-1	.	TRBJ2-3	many	TGCGCCAGCAGCTTGAAAGATACGCAGTATTTT	CASSLKDTQYF
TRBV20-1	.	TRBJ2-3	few	TGCAGTGCTGCCGGCGGGGATAGTTCGGGAAGCACAGATACGCAGTATTTT	CSAAGGDSSGSTDTQYF
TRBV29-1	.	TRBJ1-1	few	TGCAGCGCAGCCGGGACTATGGACACTGAAGCTTTCTTT	CSAAGTMDTEAFF
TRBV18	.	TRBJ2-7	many	TGTGCCAGCTCACCAGGCTACGAGCAGTACTTC	CASSPGYEQYF
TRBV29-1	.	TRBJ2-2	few	TGCAGCGGCGGGACTTTGAACACCGGGGAGCTGTTTTTT	CSGGTLNTGELFF
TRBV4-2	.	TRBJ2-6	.	TGTGCCAGCAGCCAAGAAGGAACTGGGGCCAACGTCCTGACTTTC	CASSQEGTGANVLTF
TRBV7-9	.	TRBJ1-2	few	TGTGCCAGCAGCCCCAGGGCCTACAGGAGGGGGATATTCGGCTACACCTTC	CASSPRAYRRGIFGYTF
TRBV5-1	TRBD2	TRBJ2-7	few	TGCGCCAGCAGCTTGTGGTTTGCGGGAGGCTCAACCTACGAGCAGTACTTC	CASSLWFAGGSTYEQYF
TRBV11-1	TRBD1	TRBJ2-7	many	TGTGCCAGCAGCCGTGGGACAGGGGTCTACGAGCAGTACTTC	CASSRGTGVYEQYF
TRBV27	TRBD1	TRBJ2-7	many	TGTGCCAGCAGGATACAGGGGACATCCGAGCAGTACTTC	CASRIQGTSEQYF
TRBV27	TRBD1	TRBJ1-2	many	TGTGCCAGCAGTTCAGGACAGGGGAGTCGGGGCTACACCTTC	CASSSGQGSRGYTF
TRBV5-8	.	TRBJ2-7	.	TGTGCCAGCAGCTTGTTTGATACAGAGCAGTACTTC	CASSLFDTEQYF
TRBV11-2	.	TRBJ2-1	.	TGTGCCAGCAGCTTTAGACAGAGACAGTTCTTC	CASSFRQRQFF
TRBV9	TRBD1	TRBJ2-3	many	TGTGCCAGCAGCCCCCCTGGACAGGGAACAGATACGCAGTATTTT	CASSPPGQGTDTQYF
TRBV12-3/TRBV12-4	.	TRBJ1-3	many	TGTGCCAGCAGTTTAATGGGGGGCGGATCAAACACCATATATTTT	CASSLMGGGSNTIYF
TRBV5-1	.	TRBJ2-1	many	TGCGCCAGCACCAGGGGGGCTAGCGGGTACAATGAGCAGTTCTTC	CASTRGASGYNEQFF
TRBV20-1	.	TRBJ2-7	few	TGCAGTGCCTTTGGACCCGTGGGCCGCTACGAGCAGTACTTC	CSAFGPVGRYEQYF